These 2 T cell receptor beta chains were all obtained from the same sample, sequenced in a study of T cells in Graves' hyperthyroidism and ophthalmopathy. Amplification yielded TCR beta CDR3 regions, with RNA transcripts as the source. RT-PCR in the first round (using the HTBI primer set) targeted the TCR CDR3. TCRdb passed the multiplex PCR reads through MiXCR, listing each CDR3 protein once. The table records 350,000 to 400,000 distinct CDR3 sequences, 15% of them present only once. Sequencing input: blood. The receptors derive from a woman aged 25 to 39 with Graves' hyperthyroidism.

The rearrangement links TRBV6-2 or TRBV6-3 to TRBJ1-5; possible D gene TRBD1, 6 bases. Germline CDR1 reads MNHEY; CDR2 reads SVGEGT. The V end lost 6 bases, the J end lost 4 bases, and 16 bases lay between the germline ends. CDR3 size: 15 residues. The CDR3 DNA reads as TGTGCCAGCAGCCCCGACAGGACCCTGAATCAGCCCCAGCATTTT. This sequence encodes CASSPDRTLNQPQHF.

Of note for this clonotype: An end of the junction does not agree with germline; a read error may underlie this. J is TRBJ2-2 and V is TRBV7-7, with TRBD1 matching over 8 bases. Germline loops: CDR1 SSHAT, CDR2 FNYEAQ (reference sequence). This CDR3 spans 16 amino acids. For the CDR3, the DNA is TGTGCTAGCAGCACCCTCGGACAGGGTAACACCGGGGAGCTGTTTTTT. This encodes CASSTLGQGNTGELFF.